The source of this TCR beta chain is a study of breast tumors, draining lymph nodes, adjacent tissues (dated by TCRdb to the mid-2010s). Turning to the overall study: In breast cancer patients, the study compared the TCR beta repertoires of tumor, adjacent nontumor tissue and axillary lymph nodes. In human breast cancer, the study set out to evaluate how tumor, surrounding tissue and draining lymph node repertoires relate to one another and whether T cells may move between these sites. The paper as a whole reports these results and caveats: Tumor and nontumor tissue repertoires were significantly more similar in luminal-like than in basal-like breast cancer. Tumor T-cell repertoires showed less diversity than lymph node repertoires and more diversity than nontumor tissue repertoires, and tumor T-cell repertoires showed preferential V and J gene usage. The conclusion that tumor T cells originate in lymph nodes was presented as consistent with a hypothesis rather than as directly demonstrated. A scenario in which most tumor T cells derive from the lymph node and then expand within tumor tissue was judged to be consistent with the data.

V is shortened by 2 bases, J by 4 bases, and the region joining them spans 8 bases. The CDR3 measures 13 amino acids from cysteine to phenylalanine. The CDR3 DNA has 39 bases and is translated from base 1. CDR1 and CDR2, looked up from the germline V gene, are KGHSH and LQKENI. This sample was sequenced with an Illumina HiSeq 2000. TCR beta chain libraries were generated by multiplex PCR amplification. The amplified TCR beta chain products were analyzed by high-throughput sequencing. TCRdb passed the public sequencing reads through fastp at Q25 and MiXCR, retaining productive beta sequences. One record per CDR3 amino acid sequence lists the most common genes and DNA. Recorded for this sample are under 250,000 distinct CDR3 sequences; roughly 30% of them occurred a single time. The ten top clones hold approximately 1.4% of the sample. Lymph node samples came from the axillary draining lymph nodes of breast cancer patients.

This clonotype was seen more than once but under ten times. Its antigen is still unknown. No much larger clone is present one base from it, and per-base qualities are unavailable. The rearrangement joined TRBV18 to TRBJ1-1; matching of 6 bases hints at TRBD1 as the D gene. This TCR derives from a female donor with breast cancer. Some clones in this sample may be carry-over from other donors' samples. The sequencing input was axillary lymph node tissue. CDR3 loop: CASSPKGGTEAFF. The DNA sequence reads TGTGCCAGCTCACCAAAAGGGGGCACTGAAGCTTTCTTT.